This T cell receptor (beta chain) emerged from a study of immune cell composition in non-small cell lung cancer. Study-wide points: Tumour-associated clones >0.5% occurred in under 35% of adenocarcinomas, about three quarters of squamous. TIL tumour reactivity correlated with maximal tumour-associated clone frequency in adenocarcinoma.

Germline V gene data show CDR1 as MNHNS and CDR2 as SASEGT. The V gene lost 5 bases and the J gene lost 4 bases, with 11 bases spanning the gap. The CDR3 length is 13 residues. This table comes from immunoSEQ multiplex PCR, and its TCRdb copy is limited to in-frame clones, with some not included. The sample records 8,900 or so clones, about two thirds being singletons. Normal lung sampling was at least 3 cm from the tumour, as distant as possible. A few counts support this clone. What it recognizes is unknown. The material sequenced was non-adjacent lung tissue. The receptor comes from a human donor with non-small cell lung cancer. The chain joins TRBV6-1 to TRBJ2-5, with D maybe TRBD2 (6 bases). DNA of the CDR3: TGTGCCAGCAGTCCCTTGGGGGGAGAGACCCAGTACTTC. This codes for CASSPLGGETQYF.